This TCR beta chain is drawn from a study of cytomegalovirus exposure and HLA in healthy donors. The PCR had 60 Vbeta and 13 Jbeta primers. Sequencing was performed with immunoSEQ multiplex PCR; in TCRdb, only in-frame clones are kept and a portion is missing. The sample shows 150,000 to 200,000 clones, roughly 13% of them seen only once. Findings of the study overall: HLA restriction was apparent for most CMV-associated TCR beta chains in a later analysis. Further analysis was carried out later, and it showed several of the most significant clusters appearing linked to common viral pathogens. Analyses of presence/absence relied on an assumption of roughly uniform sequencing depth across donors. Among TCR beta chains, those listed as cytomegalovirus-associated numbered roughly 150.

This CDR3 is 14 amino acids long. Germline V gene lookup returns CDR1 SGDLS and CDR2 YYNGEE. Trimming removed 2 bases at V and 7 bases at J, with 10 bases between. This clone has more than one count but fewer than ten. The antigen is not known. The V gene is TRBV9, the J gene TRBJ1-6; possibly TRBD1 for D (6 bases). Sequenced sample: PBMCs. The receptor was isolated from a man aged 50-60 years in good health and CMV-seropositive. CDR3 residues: CASSVRGANSPLHF. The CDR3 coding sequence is TGTGCCAGCAGCGTCAGGGGAGCGAATTCACCCCTCCACTTT. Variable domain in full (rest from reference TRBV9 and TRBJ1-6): DSGVTQTPKHLITATGQRVTLRCSPRSGDLSVYWYQQSLDQGLQFLIQYYNGEERAKGNILERFSAQQFPDLHSELNLSSLELGDSALYFCASSVRGANSPLHFGNGTRLTVT.